A selection of T cell receptor beta chains follows, all from one sample in a study of cytomegalovirus exposure and HLA in healthy donors. Data came from immunoSEQ multiplex PCR; TCRdb stores just in-frame clones and leaves some out. Of about 150,000 clones detected, roughly four fifths appear once; the ten largest clones hold under 2%. Sequenced input: PBMCs. Receptor source: a man aged 35-49 years in good health and CMV-seronegative. CDR3s include the opening cysteine and the closing phenylalanine or tryptophan. D genes are given only for firm matches. Clone size appears in some rows only: once, few, many, or a class for an expanded clone.

TRBJ2-5 TRBD1 - TRBV10-3 TGTGCCATCAGTGGGTTTGTGGGACAGGGGGAGACCCAGTACTTC CAISGFVGQGETQYF
TRBJ2-1 TRBD2 - TRBV2 TGTGCCAGCAGTCTACTAGCGGGAACATACAATGAGCAGTTCTTC CASSLLAGTYNEQFF
TRBJ2-5 TRBD1 - TRBV6-5 TGTGCCAGCAGTGCCCCGGGCAGGGGGCAAGAGACCCAGTACTTC CASSAPGRGQETQYF
TRBJ1-1 - - TRBV10-3 TGTGCCATCAGTGAGTCGGGGCAGTTAAAGAACACTGAAGCTTTCTTT CAISESGQLKNTEAFF
TRBJ2-3 TRBD2 - TRBV5-1 TGCGCCAGCAGCTACGGACTAGACCCAGATACGCAGTATTTT CASSYGLDPDTQYF
TRBJ2-1 TRBD2 once TRBV11-2 TGTGCCAGCAGCTACCCCGGGACTAGCGGGAGGGCCCCAAATGAGCAGTTCTTC CASSYPGTSGRAPNEQFF
TRBJ2-4 - - TRBV5-4 TGTGCCAGCAGCTTGGACAGGGGCCTAGCGGGAAACATTCAGTACTTC CASSLDRGLAGNIQYF
TRBJ1-2 TRBD1 once TRBV30 TGTGCCTGGAGTCTGGACAGGGCAAAGGATGGCTACACCTTC CAWSLDRAKDGYTF
TRBJ2-1 - - TRBV4-2 TGTGCCAGCAGCCAAGTGGGGACTTTCAACTACAATGAGCAGTTCTTC CASSQVGTFNYNEQFF
TRBJ1-5 TRBD1 - TRBV2 TGTGCCAGCAGATGGGACAGCATCAATCAGCCCCAGCATTTT CASRWDSINQPQHF
TRBJ1-1 - - TRBV7-8 TGTGCCAGCAGCTTAGGAGGTAGGATTGAAGCTTTCTTT CASSLGGRIEAFF
TRBJ2-1 - - TRBV10-3 TGTGCCAGCATGGATCGGGACTCCTACAATGAGCAGTTCTTC CASMDRDSYNEQFF
TRBJ2-5 TRBD2 - TRBV2 TGTGCCAGCAAGGGTAGCGGGAGCGATGGGGAGACCCAGTACTTC CASKGSGSDGETQYF
TRBJ2-1 TRBD2 - TRBV10-1 TGCGCCAGCAGTGAATCTCTAGCGGGAGCTTTCAATGAGCAGTTCTTC CASSESLAGAFNEQFF
TRBJ2-3 - once TRBV4-2 TGTGCCAGCAGCCAAGCCCGGGGGGATACGCAGTATTTT CASSQARGDTQYF
TRBJ1-1 - - TRBV5-1 TGCGCCAGCAGCTTGAGCCGGGACTTCGGGACTGAAGCTTTCTTT CASSLSRDFGTEAFF
TRBJ1-4 - - TRBV18 TGTGCCAGCTCACCAGATGGCCGAGAAAAACTGTTTTTT CASSPDGREKLFF
TRBJ1-6 TRBD1 - TRBV11-1 TGTGCCAGCAGCTTAAAAGGGGACAGGACTAATTCACCCCTCCACTTT CASSLKGDRTNSPLHF
TRBJ2-1 TRBD2 - TRBV19 TGTGCCAGTACCCTGGGACTAGCGGGAAGCGATGAGCAGTTCTTC CASTLGLAGSDEQFF
TRBJ2-2 - - TRBV7-6 TGTGCCAGCAGCTTAGAGGCCGTGACAGAAAACACCGGGGAGCTGTTTTTT CASSLEAVTENTGELFF
TRBJ2-5 TRBD1 - TRBV7-2 TGTGCCAGCAGCCCAGACAGGGGGCTGGCAGAGACCCAGTACTTC CASSPDRGLAETQYF
TRBJ2-2 TRBD1 - TRBV19 TGTGCCAGTAGCACCGGGACAGGGCGAACCGGGGAGCTGTTTTTT CASSTGTGRTGELFF
TRBJ1-4 TRBD1 - TRBV18 TGTGCCAGCTCACCGGACAGGGTAAACGAAAAACTGTTTTTT CASSPDRVNEKLFF
TRBJ2-2 - once TRBV7-9 TGTGCCAGCAGCTTACGCAGAAACACCGGGGAGCTGTTTTTT CASSLRRNTGELFF
TRBJ2-7 - - TRBV9 TGTGCCAGCAGCGTAGATGCGGGACCCTACGAGCAGTACTTC CASSVDAGPYEQYF
TRBJ2-4 - - TRBV28 TGTGCCAGCAGTTTAATCGGGGAAGCCAAAAACATTCAGTACTTC CASSLIGEAKNIQYF
TRBJ2-5 TRBD2 once TRBV15 TGTGCCACCAGCAGAGAGCCAGCGGGAGGGATACAGACCCAGTACTTC CATSREPAGGIQTQYF
TRBJ1-5 TRBD1 - TRBV19 TGTGCCAGTAGTATCCGGGACAGGGACAATCAGCCCCAGCATTTT CASSIRDRDNQPQHF